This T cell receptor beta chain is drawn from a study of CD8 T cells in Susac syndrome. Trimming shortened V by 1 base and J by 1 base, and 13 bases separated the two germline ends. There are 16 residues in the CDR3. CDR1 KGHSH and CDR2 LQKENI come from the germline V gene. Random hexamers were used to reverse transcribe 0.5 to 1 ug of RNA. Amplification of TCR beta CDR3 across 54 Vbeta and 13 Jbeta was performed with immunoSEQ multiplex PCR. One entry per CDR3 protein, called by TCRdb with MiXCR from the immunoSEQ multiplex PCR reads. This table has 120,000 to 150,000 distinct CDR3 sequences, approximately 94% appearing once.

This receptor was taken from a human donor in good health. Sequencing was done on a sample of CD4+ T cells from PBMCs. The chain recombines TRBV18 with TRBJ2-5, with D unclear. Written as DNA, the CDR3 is TGTGCCAGCTCACCACTCTCCTATGGAATCCAAGAGACCCAGTACTTC. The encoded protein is CASSPLSYGIQETQYF.